Below, 2 T cell receptor beta chains from the same sample are listed, as sequenced in a study of blood T cells in healthy people across ages (dated by TCRdb to 2014 to 2015). Library preparation employed 5' RACE. TCRdb records Illumina HiSeq 2500 as the sequencer. A second PCR of 7 to 11 cycles was run with a J-beta primer mix and a sample-barcoded 5' primer. TCRdb ran its own pipeline on the public reads, namely fastp trimming at Q25 and MiXCR clone calling, and kept in-frame beta chains. Each record represents a unique CDR3 protein, reported with the most common genes and DNA among its rows. For this sample there are 2 million or so distinct CDR3 sequences; approximately 50% appear just once. 2% to 2.5% of the sample is in the top ten clones. Sequencing was done on a sample of blood. The receptor set was obtained from a woman between 40 and 55 years old in good health.

A note on this clonotype: This clone may be a read error of a much larger clone one base away. J is TRBJ2-5 and V is TRBV7-2, with D possibly TRBD1 on 7 matching bases. CDR3 length: 12 residues. CDR1 SGHTA and CDR2 FQGNSA come from the germline V gene. Written as DNA, the CDR3 is TGTGTCAGCAGGGGGGTCCAAGAGACCCAGTACTTC. Amino acid sequence: CVSRGVQETQYF. Filled out from reference TRBV7-2 and TRBJ2-5, the complete variable domain reads GAGVSQSPSNKVTEKGKDVELRCDPISGHTALYWYRQSLGQGLEFLIYFQGNSAPDKSGLPSDRFSAERTGGSVSTLTIQRTQQEDSAVYLCVSRGVQETQYFGPGTRLLVL.

This clonotype came up a few times. This chain links TRBV6-5 with TRBJ2-3; 9 nucleotides match TRBD2. Germline V lookup: CDR1 MNHEY, CDR2 SVGAGI. V lost 8 bases to trimming and J lost 3 bases; unmatched junction nucleotides: 12. The CDR3 is 16 amino acids. The CDR3 protein is CASRLRLAAGTDTQYF. The CDR3 DNA reads as TGTGCCAGCCGATTACGACTAGCGGCCGGAACAGATACGCAGTATTTT.